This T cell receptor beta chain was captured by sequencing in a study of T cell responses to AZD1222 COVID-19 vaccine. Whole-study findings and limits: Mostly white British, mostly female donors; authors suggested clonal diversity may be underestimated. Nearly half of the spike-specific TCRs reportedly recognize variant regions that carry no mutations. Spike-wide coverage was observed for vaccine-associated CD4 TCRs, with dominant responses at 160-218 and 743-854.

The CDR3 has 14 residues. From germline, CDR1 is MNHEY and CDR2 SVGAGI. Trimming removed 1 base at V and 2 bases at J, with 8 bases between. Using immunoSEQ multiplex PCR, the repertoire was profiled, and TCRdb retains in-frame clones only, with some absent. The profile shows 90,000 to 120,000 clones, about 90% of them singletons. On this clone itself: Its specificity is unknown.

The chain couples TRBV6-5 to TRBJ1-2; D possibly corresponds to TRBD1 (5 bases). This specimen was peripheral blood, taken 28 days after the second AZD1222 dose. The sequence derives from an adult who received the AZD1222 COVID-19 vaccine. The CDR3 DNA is TGTGCCAGCAGTTACTTAACAGGAAACTATGGCTACACCTTC. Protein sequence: CASSYLTGNYGYTF.